This TCR beta chain came from a study of T cell clonotyping in hematopoietic cell transplantation. In the study overall: Recipients' pretransplant samples followed cytoreduction. General study results and limits: Graft donor and pretransplant recipient Inverse Simpson Index values predicted broader posttransplant TCR diversity. CD4 and CD8 repertoire contributions could not be separated without sorting.

Turning to this clone: Antigen unknown.

Time point of the sample: recipient sample about 28 days before transplant, after cytoreduction. Recipient blood drawn about 28 days pretransplant and days 30, 100, 180 after. TCRdb keeps only in-frame clones here, not all; method: immunoSEQ multiplex PCR. The sample lists roughly 24,000 clones, approximately 80% seen once, with 24% in the top ten. The CDR3 sequence is 16 residues long. The germline V gene encodes CDR1 MDHEN and CDR2 SYDVKM. V dropped 4 bases and J dropped 4; count of bases not matched to a gene: 7. The sample was peripheral blood mononuclear cells, taken before stem cell transplant. This receptor was identified in a woman aged 55 to 70 with acute myeloid leukemia. Some clones in this sample may be carry-over from other donors' samples. The chain links TRBV28 to TRBJ2-1, with 10 bases matching TRBD2. The chain's CDR3 is CASSSPGLAAYNEQFF. In nucleotides, the CDR3 is TGTGCCAGCAGTTCCCCTGGACTAGCGGCGTACAATGAGCAGTTCTTC. The full variable domain, with the rest looked up from reference TRBV28 and TRBJ2-1, is DVKVTQSSRYLVKRTGEKVFLECVQDMDHENMFWYRQDPGLGLRLIYFSYDVKMKEKGDIPEGYSVSREKKERFSLILESASTNQTSMYLCASSSPGLAAYNEQFFGPGTRLTVL.